This paragraph covers one TCR beta chain sequence. Its antigen is currently unknown. Data came from immunoSEQ multiplex PCR; TCRdb stores just in-frame clones and leaves some out. Counted here are about 140,000 clones, about 90% occurring once; the ten biggest clones make up less than 3.5%. The data belong to a study of cytomegalovirus exposure and HLA in healthy donors. Findings and caveats of the study: Investigators reported fewer than 200 TCR beta chains as tied to cytomegalovirus.

The germline V gene encodes CDR1 MDHEN and CDR2 SYDVKM. There are 11 residues in the CDR3. The V and J ends lost 3 bases and 4 bases respectively, with 4 bases between them. The sample taken for sequencing was PBMCs. The chain carries TRBV28 and TRBJ2-7; no definite D call. The source is a young man in good health and CMV-seronegative. CDR3 coding DNA: TGTGCCAGCAGTTTTTCATACGAGCAGTACTTC. Its protein is CASSFSYEQYF.